Each of the 10 T cell receptor beta chains below was sequenced from the same sample in a study of CXCR3-negative and CXCR3-positive naive CD8 T cells. UMI-labeled 5' RACE TRB cDNA libraries were prepared from the cells. TCRdb re-called the 5' RACE reads and gives one entry per CDR3 protein, without DNA. The sample has approximately 47,000 distinct CDR3 sequences. Source material: naive CXCR3- CD8+ T cells from blood. Subset described: CD45RO-CCR7+CD27+CD95- naive CD8+ T cells lacking CXCR3 (TNR3-). The source is a human donor in good health. Some clones in this sample may be carry-over from other donors' samples.

This chain uses TRBV4-3 with TRBJ2-3; TCRdb reports TRBD1, a call that lacks DNA to check it against. CDR3 length: 16 residues. Germline CDR1 is LGHNA and CDR2 is YSLEER. CDR3: CASSQDYGTGADTQYF.

Measured by frequency, this clonotype is medium-sized. The CDR3: CASSAGTAYEQYF. The genes are TRBV4-1 and TRBJ2-7; TCRdb outputs TRBD1, but without DNA this stays unchecked. This CDR3 contains 13 residues. Germline CDR1 is MGHRA and CDR2 is YSYEKL.

CDR3 protein: CASSLLATDTQYF. The genes are TRBV28 and TRBJ2-3. The CDR3 is 13 amino acids. CDR1 MDHEN and CDR2 SYDVKM come from the germline V gene.

The CDR3 region is CATSRDVAGANVLTF. V usage is TRBV15 and J usage is TRBJ2-6. Germline CDR1 reads LNHNV; CDR2 reads YYDKDF (reference sequence). The CDR3 sequence is 15 residues long. The full variable domain, completed using reference TRBV15 and TRBJ2-6, is DAMVIQNPRYQVTQFGKPVTLSCSQTLNHNVMYWYQQKSSQAPKLLFHYYDKDFNNEADTPDNFQSRRPNTSFCFLDIRSPGLGDTAMYLCATSRDVAGANVLTFGAGSRLTVL.

The chain joins TRBV4-2 to TRBJ1-6. The CDR3 totals 15 residues. Per germline, CDR1 LGHNA and CDR2 YNFKEQ. Here the CDR3 reads CASSQVPTGSSPLHF.

The CDR3 region is CASSDPLAGFDKNIQYF. The rearrangement joins TRBV25-1 to TRBJ2-4; TCRdb's D call, TRBD2, is unchecked because there is no DNA. This CDR3 is built from 17 residues. Germline V gene lookup returns CDR1 MGHDK and CDR2 SYGVNS.

The chain recombines TRBV12-3 or TRBV12-4 with TRBJ1-5. This CDR3 is built from 15 residues. CDR3 sequence: CASSLFGSFNQPQHF.

The rearrangement links TRBV29-1 to TRBJ2-1; TCRdb outputs TRBD2, but without DNA this stays unchecked. Germline V gives CDR1 SQVTM, CDR2 ANQGSEA. This CDR3 has 15 amino acids. CDR3 amino acids: CSVEDGTSVLDEQFF.

This clonotype ranks as medium-sized in terms of frequency. The V and J genes are TRBV12-3 or TRBV12-4 and TRBJ2-7. This CDR3 spans 11 amino acids. The CDR3: CASSLGYEQYF.

The rearrangement joins TRBV28 to TRBJ1-1; TCRdb calls TRBD1, which cannot be checked without DNA. There are 15 residues in the CDR3. Germline lookup yields CDR1 MDHEN and CDR2 SYDVKM. The CDR3 here is CASGYIQDVNTEAFF.